Each of the 5 T cell receptor beta chains below was sequenced from the same sample in a study of blood T cell repertoires in COVID-19. The protocol was immunoSEQ multiplex PCR, while the TCRdb copy is restricted to in-frame clones and leaves out a portion. This sample has some 100,000 clones, with about nine tenths found just once. Material: peripheral blood. The origin of the receptors is a man between 65 and 85 years old with acute or convalescent COVID-19.

V and J are TRBV27 and TRBJ1-4, with TRBD1 identical over 7 bases. Germline V gives CDR1 MNHEY, CDR2 SMNVEV (reference sequence). The CDR3 sequence is 15 residues long. V was pared by 0 bases and J by 3 bases, with 1 base of the junction left unmatched. The CDR3 reads CASSLSGQSNEKLFF. CDR3 sequence (DNA): TGTGCCAGCAGTTTATCGGGACAGTCTAATGAAAAACTGTTTTTT.

This clone came up once. The rearrangement joins TRBV11-2 to TRBJ2-2, with D unresolved. In germline, CDR1 is SGHAT, CDR2 FQNNGV. V lost 1 base to trimming and J lost 3 bases, with 9 bases between them. There are 15 residues in the CDR3. This CDR3 is CASSLVASYTGELFF. CDR3 DNA sequence: TGTGCCAGCAGCTTAGTGGCATCCTACACCGGGGAGCTGTTTTTT.

The rearrangement links TRBV7-9 to TRBJ1-2, with D possibly TRBD1 on 5 matching bases. The germline V and J ends were trimmed by 1 base and 8 bases, with 11 bases remaining between them. Germline V lookup: CDR1 SEHNR, CDR2 FQNEAQ (reference sequence). The CDR3 length is 13 residues. CDR3 sequence: CASSLVGLGGYTF. CDR3 bases: TGTGCCAGCAGCTTAGTGGGACTTGGGGGCTACACCTTC. Full variable domain (outside the CDR3, taken from reference TRBV7-9 and TRBJ1-2): DTGVSQNPRHKITKRGQNVTFRCDPISEHNRLYWYRQTLGQGPEFLTYFQNEAQLEKSRLLSDRFSAERPKGSFSTLEIQRTEQGDSAMYLCASSLVGLGGYTFGSGTRLTVV.

V gene TRBV19 combines with J gene TRBJ1-2; D may be TRBD1 (5 bases). V was pared by 1 base and J by 0 bases, with 12 bases between. Germline CDR1 is LNHDA and CDR2 is SQIVND (reference sequence). The CDR3 has 16 residues. The CDR3 is CASSIAGGQSNYGYTF. The DNA of the CDR3 is TGTGCCAGTAGTATAGCAGGCGGACAATCTAACTATGGCTACACCTTC.

V and J are TRBV7-9 and TRBJ1-5; TRBD1 aligns across 7 bases. This CDR3 has 13 amino acids. In germline, CDR1 is SEHNR, CDR2 FQNEAQ (reference sequence). V shed 5 bases and J 7 bases; nucleotides not matched to a gene: 5. CDR3 DNA sequence: TGTGCCAGCAGCCGTACAGGGGACCAGCCCCAGCATTTT. Translating gives CASSRTGDQPQHF.